The 18 T cell receptor beta chains below come from one sample, sequenced in a study of shared clonotypes between healthy human individuals. Measured with immunoSEQ multiplex PCR; TCRdb has only the in-frame clones, and not every one. Of roughly 1,000,000 clones detected, approximately 80% appear once; the ten largest clones hold 0.61%. Material for sequencing was memory CD4+ T cells from PBMCs. Subset reported: CD45RA-negative fraction. The receptors were sampled from a man between 18 and 35 years old in good health. Some clones in this sample may be carry-over from other donors' samples.

Comment on this clone: Within the sample, other DNA sequences also encode this same CDR3. The V call is TRBV7-2, the J call TRBJ2-5; D is ambiguous. Germline CDR1 reads SGHTA; CDR2 reads FQGNSA. The V end lost 1 base, the J end lost 5 bases, and 5 bases lay between the germline ends. The CDR3 consists of 12 residues. The CDR3 here is CASSLVGETQYF. CDR3 DNA sequence: TGTGCCAGCAGCTTAGTAGGGGAGACCCAGTACTTC.

This chain connects TRBV7-9 to TRBJ1-3, with D maybe TRBD1 (6 bases). This CDR3 contains 15 residues. Germline V gene lookup returns CDR1 SEHNR and CDR2 FQNEAQ (reference sequence). V was pared by 6 bases and J by 2 bases, with 14 bases between. Here the CDR3 DNA reads TGTGCCAGCAGAGAACAGGGTCTCCCTGGAAACACCATATATTTT. It yields the protein CASREQGLPGNTIYF. Together with reference TRBV7-9 and TRBJ1-3, the CDR3 gives the full variable domain: DTGVSQNPRHKITKRGQNVTFRCDPISEHNRLYWYRQTLGQGPEFLTYFQNEAQLEKSRLLSDRFSAERPKGSFSTLEIQRTEQGDSAMYLCASREQGLPGNTIYFGEGSWLTVV.

The rearrangement uses TRBV27 and TRBJ2-7, with D perhaps given as TRBD1 or TRBD2 (6 bases each). CDR1 is MNHEY, CDR2 SMNVEV, per germline (reference sequence). The CDR3 contains 13 residues. The V end lost 6 bases, the J end lost 6 bases, and 15 bases lay between the germline ends. CDR3 loop: CASSGIRGVEQYF. For the CDR3, the DNA is TGTGCCAGCAGCGGCATAAGGGGGGTCGAGCAGTACTTC.

Concerning this clone itself: Other DNA sequences in this sample translate to the same CDR3. This chain uses TRBV7-2 with TRBJ1-3, with D unclear. This CDR3 contains 12 residues. The germline V and J ends were trimmed by 4 bases and 5 bases, with 6 bases remaining between them. Germline assignment: CDR1 SGHTA and CDR2 FQGNSA. The chain's CDR3 is CASSSSRNTIYF. In DNA form, the CDR3 reads TGTGCCAGCAGCTCGTCTCGAAACACCATATATTTT.

The V and J genes are TRBV16 and TRBJ1-5; D is unresolved. This CDR3 spans 13 amino acids. Trimming stripped 2 bases from V and 3 bases from J, with 5 bases between. Germline V gene lookup returns CDR1 KGHSY and CDR2 FQNENV. This CDR3 is CASSQTLNQPQHF. The CDR3 region has the DNA TGTGCCAGCAGCCAAACGCTCAATCAGCCCCAGCATTTT.

There are many counts of this clone. This chain connects TRBV25-1 to TRBJ1-4; no firm D call. V dropped 5 bases and J dropped 8 bases, with 3 bases sitting between them. Germline loops: CDR1 MGHDK, CDR2 SYGVNS. The CDR3 length is 10 residues. The CDR3 spells CASSKEKLFF. The DNA for the CDR3 is TGTGCCAGCAGTAAGGAAAAACTGTTTTTT.

The J gene is TRBJ2-2, the V gene TRBV5-4; 8 nucleotides agree with TRBD1. This CDR3 spans 15 amino acids. Per the germline V gene, CDR1 is SGHNT and CDR2 is YYREEE (reference sequence). With 3 bases clipped from V and 7 bases from J, the junction kept 8 bases outside the gene matches. Here the CDR3 reads CASSYGQGRSGELFF. In DNA, the CDR3 is TGTGCCAGCAGCTATGGACAGGGTCGAAGCGGGGAGCTGTTTTTT.

J is TRBJ2-7 and V is TRBV11-2; a weak D match, TRBD1 (6 bases). Germline V gene lookup returns CDR1 SGHAT and CDR2 FQNNGV. V lost 5 bases to trimming and J lost 0 bases, with 17 bases between them. This CDR3 is 16 amino acids long. The DNA of the CDR3 is TGTGCCAGCAGCGCCGAGCGGACAGCCTACTCCTACGAGCAGTACTTC. It codes for CASSAERTAYSYEQYF.

A remark on this clone: The sample carries other DNA sequences with the same CDR3. The CDR3 DNA is TGTGCCAGCTCCCTGGCGCCGAGCTCCTACAATGAGCAGTTCTTC. It translates to CASSLAPSSYNEQFF. V gene TRBV18 combines with J gene TRBJ2-1; D not certain. The germline CDR1 and CDR2 sequences are KGHSH and LQKENI. This CDR3 is built from 15 residues. V was shortened by 6 bases and J by 0 bases, with 12 bases between the two germline ends.

The CDR3 DNA follows: TGTGCCAGCAGCGACCTCGACGGAGGGGCGGGAGAAAAACTGTTTTTT. Translation gives CASSDLDGGAGEKLFF. This rearrangement joins TRBV28 to TRBJ1-4; perhaps TRBD1 as D (5 bases). The CDR3 length is 16 residues. V dropped 6 bases and J dropped 8 bases, with 22 bases sitting between them. Germline loops: CDR1 MDHEN, CDR2 SYDVKM.

The chain recombines TRBV7-9 with TRBJ2-5; 8 bases line up with TRBD2. This CDR3 has 12 amino acids. Per the germline V gene, CDR1 is SEHNR and CDR2 is FQNEAQ (reference sequence). J was trimmed by 4 bases and V by 5 bases; bases with no gene match: 0. The CDR3 spells CASSAGGETQYF. The CDR3 DNA is TGTGCCAGCAGCGCGGGAGGAGAGACCCAGTACTTC.

The rearrangement uses TRBV19 and TRBJ2-5; 9 bases are shared with TRBD2. V shed 8 bases, J shed 1 base, and the junction held 11 bases outside the gene matches. CDR3 length equals 16 residues. In germline, CDR1 is LNHDA, CDR2 SQIVND (reference sequence). As DNA, the CDR3 is TGTGCCAGTTCCGGGGGGAGTAGCGGGAGCCAAGAGACCCAGTACTTC. It translates to CASSGGSSGSQETQYF.

Turning to this clone: A far larger clone is only one base removed, so a read error is likely. The chain couples TRBV30 to TRBJ2-7, with D uncertain. The CDR3 is 13 residues long. Germline CDR1 reads GTSNPN; CDR2 reads SVGIG (reference sequence). V was pared by 0 bases and J by 6 bases, with 12 bases between. CDR3 amino acids: CAWSVSLESEQYF. CDR3 in DNA: TGTGCCTGGAGTGTGTCCCTCGAAAGCGAGCAGTACTTC.

The CDR3 DNA reads TGTGCCAGCAGTATCACGACAGGGATGTTGACTTACAATGAGCAGTTCTTC. It codes for CASSITTGMLTYNEQFF. V usage is TRBV28 and J usage is TRBJ2-1; 7 nucleotides match TRBD1. V was pared by 5 bases and J by 4 bases, with 14 bases of the junction left unmatched. This CDR3 contains 17 residues. CDR1 MDHEN and CDR2 SYDVKM come from the germline V gene.

As concerns this clone: A much larger clone differs by one base, so this may be a read error. This same CDR3 is encoded by further DNA sequences in the sample. This chain connects TRBV7-2 to TRBJ1-4; D might be TRBD1 (6 bases). V was pared by 7 bases and J by 8 bases, with 14 bases between. Germline lookup yields CDR1 SGHTA and CDR2 FQGNSA. The CDR3 is made up of 13 amino acids. In nucleotides, the CDR3 is TGTGCCAGCACCCGCGGGGGGCCCGAAAAACTGTTTTTT. Its translation: CASTRGGPEKLFF.

CDR3 sequence (DNA): TGTGCCACCAGCTTTGAGCGGCCGAACACCGGGGAGCTGTTTTTT. Translating it yields CATSFERPNTGELFF. V and J are TRBV15 and TRBJ2-2, with D perhaps matching TRBD2 (5 bases). Germline CDR1 is LNHNV and CDR2 is YYDKDF (reference sequence). V was cut by 5 bases and J by 0 bases, with 10 bases left in between. The CDR3 contains 15 residues.

The gene calls are TRBV7-9 and TRBJ2-5, with D perhaps TRBD1 (6 bases). CDR3 length: 15 amino acids. In germline, CDR1 is SEHNR, CDR2 FQNEAQ (reference sequence). V lost 5 bases and J lost 2, with 15 bases in between. The CDR3, as DNA: TGTGCCAGCAGCCTCACAGGGCCGGGGCAAGAGACCCAGTACTTC. Encoded protein: CASSLTGPGQETQYF.

On this clone: Other DNA sequences in this sample translate to the same CDR3. This chain joins TRBV2 and TRBJ1-2; no definite D call. This CDR3 spans 11 amino acids. Germline V gene data show CDR1 as SNHLY and CDR2 as FYNNEI. V lost 4 bases and J lost 4, with 4 bases in between. CDR3 nucleotide sequence: TGTGCCAGCAGTGTGCTCTATGGCTACACCTTC. Its translation is CASSVLYGYTF.